These T cell receptor beta chains were read from a single sample in a study of shared clonotypes between healthy human individuals. TCRdb keeps only in-frame clones here, not all; method: immunoSEQ multiplex PCR. The data contain approximately 1.4 million clones, 95% to 99% of them singletons. The sequencing sample was made of naive CD4+ T cells sorted from blood. The receptors were sampled from a man aged 25 to 40 in good health. Both conserved end residues are part of each CDR3. Fields, in order: V gene, CDR3 protein.

>TRBV18
CASSPIRGSKNIQYF
>TRBV7-9
CASRSIGGRRDTQYF
>TRBV28
CASSFRSSGASTDTQYF
>TRBV5-8
CASSLVVGVRTEAFF
>TRBV5-1
CASSLAGSGYINEQFF
>TRBV5-1
CASSLSWTGRGTEAFF
>TRBV4-3
CASSQTGLAATWGYNEQFF
>TRBV5-4
CASSLDRSSYEQYF
>TRBV19
CASSIRLAGGNNEQFF
>TRBV7-3
CASSLNPRDNEQFF
>TRBV5-8
CASSWGTGNGYTF
>TRBV9
CASSVDSEEQFF
>TRBV27
CASSYNPTSAGETQYF
>TRBV25-1
CASSDTGQGYSNQPQHF
>TRBV28
CASSHLGIQYF
>TRBV28
CASSSRLAGAGELFF
>TRBV5-4
CASSLDVATNTGELFF
>TRBV6-7
CASSYSKLAGYNEQFF
>TRBV6-4
CASSPTGGNQPQHF
>TRBV29-1
CSVGDSNEKLFF
>TRBV14
CASSQTRGTEAFF
>TRBV5-4
CASSLGGRAFF
>TRBV11-1
CASSRTQGSEAFF
>TRBV10-1
CASSDHNHPEAQHF
>TRBV7-6
CASSSGQNNEKLFF
>TRBV5-1
CASSLKAEQFF
>TRBV28
CASNPPRGDQPQHF
>TRBV9
CASSVGPSGNQETQYF
>TRBV5-1
CASSSIQGSYGYTF
>TRBV5-1
CASSLDGQGVVRGYTF
>TRBV2
CASRAGTSVDEQYF
>TRBV5-1
CASSRTSGSYEQYF
>TRBV6-5
CASSRQILSSYEQYF
>TRBV2
CASIPTAIPGGGYTF
>TRBV5-1
CASSLFSETGEETQYF
>TRBV9
CASSPRLRLANDNEQFF
>TRBV9
CASSVGTGTGNEQFF
>TRBV5-1
CASSSGGSSYEQYF
>TRBV9
CASSGGRGDNEQFF
>TRBV29-1
CSVRQEYTGELFF
>TRBV5-4
CASSLISDRIETQYF
>TRBV19
CASSILGQGIYEQYF
>TRBV6-6
CASSYSAGANQPQHF
>TRBV28
CASSFDQPQHF
>TRBV9
CASSVAPGVGTDTQYF
>TRBV10-1
CASSLGLAGSSETQYF
>TRBV6-4
CASRGNRVNEQYF
>TRBV11-2
CASSSNRDRGSLGYTF
>TRBV5-1
CASRGQGTNTEAFF
>TRBV19
CASTPDREGYGYTF
>TRBV7-9
CASSFSRGSGGTGELFF
>TRBV28
CASSLFPSGISEETQYF
>TRBV27
CASSPGTAMNTEAFF
>TRBV7-9
CASSFKEKAFF
>TRBV15
CATSGVLEGYTF